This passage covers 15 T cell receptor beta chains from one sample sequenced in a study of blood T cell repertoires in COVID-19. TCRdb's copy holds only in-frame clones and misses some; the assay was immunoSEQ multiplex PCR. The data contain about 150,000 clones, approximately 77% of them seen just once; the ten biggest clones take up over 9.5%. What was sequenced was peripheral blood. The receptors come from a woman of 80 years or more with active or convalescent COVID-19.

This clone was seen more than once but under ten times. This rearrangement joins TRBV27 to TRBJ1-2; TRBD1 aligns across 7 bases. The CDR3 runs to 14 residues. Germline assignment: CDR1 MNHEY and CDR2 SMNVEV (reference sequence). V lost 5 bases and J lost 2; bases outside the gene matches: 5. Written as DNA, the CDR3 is TGTGCCAGCAGTCGTGTAGGGGGCAACTATGGCTACACCTTC. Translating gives CASSRVGGNYGYTF.

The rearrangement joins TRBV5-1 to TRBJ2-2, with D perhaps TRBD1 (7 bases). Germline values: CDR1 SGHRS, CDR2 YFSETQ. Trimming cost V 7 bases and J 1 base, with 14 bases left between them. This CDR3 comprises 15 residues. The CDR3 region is CASGLQGGNTGELFF. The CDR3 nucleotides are TGCGCCAGCGGACTTCAGGGGGGGAACACCGGGGAGCTGTTTTTT.

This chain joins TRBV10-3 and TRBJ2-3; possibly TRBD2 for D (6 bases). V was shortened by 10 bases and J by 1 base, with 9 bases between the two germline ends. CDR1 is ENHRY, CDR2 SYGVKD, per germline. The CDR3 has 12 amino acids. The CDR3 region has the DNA TGTGCCACCCGGGAGCGCACAGATACGCAGTATTTT. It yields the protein CATRERTDTQYF.

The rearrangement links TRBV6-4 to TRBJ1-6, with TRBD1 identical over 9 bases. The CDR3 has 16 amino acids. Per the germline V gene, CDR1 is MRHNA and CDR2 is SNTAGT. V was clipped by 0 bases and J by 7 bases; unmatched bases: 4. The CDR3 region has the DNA TGTGCCAGCAGTGACTCCGGGACAGGGACGAATTCACCCCTCCACTTT. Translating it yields CASSDSGTGTNSPLHF.

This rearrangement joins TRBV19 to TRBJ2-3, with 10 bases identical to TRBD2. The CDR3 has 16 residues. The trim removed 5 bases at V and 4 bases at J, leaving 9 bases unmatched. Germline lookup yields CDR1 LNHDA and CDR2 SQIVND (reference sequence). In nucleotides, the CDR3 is TGTGCCAGTAGTCTACCTAGCGGGAGAACGGCAGATACGCAGTATTTT. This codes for CASSLPSGRTADTQYF.

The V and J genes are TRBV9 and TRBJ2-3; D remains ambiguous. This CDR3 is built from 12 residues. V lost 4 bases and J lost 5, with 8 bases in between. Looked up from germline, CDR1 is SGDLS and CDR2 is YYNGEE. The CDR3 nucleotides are TGTGCCAGCAGCTCGGCGGAAGATACGCAGTATTTT. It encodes CASSSAEDTQYF.

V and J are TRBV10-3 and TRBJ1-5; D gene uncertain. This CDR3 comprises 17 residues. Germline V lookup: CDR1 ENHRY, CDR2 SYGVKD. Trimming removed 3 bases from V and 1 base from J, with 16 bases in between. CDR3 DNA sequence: TGTGCCATCAGTGACCCCGACAAAGGATCGAGCAATCAGCCCCAGCATTTT. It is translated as CAISDPDKGSSNQPQHF.

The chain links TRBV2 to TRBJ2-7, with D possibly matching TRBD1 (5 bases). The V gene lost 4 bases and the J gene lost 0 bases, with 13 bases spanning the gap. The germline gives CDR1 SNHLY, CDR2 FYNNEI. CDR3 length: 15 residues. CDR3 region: CASSAGTGISYEQYF. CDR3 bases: TGTGCCAGCAGTGCAGGCACAGGAATCTCCTACGAGCAGTACTTC. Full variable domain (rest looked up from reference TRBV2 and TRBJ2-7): EPEVTQTPSHQVTQMGQEVILRCVPISNHLYFYWYRQILGQKVEFLVSFYNNEISEKSEIFDDQFSVERPDGSNFTLKIRSTKLEDSAMYFCASSAGTGISYEQYFGPGTRLTVT.

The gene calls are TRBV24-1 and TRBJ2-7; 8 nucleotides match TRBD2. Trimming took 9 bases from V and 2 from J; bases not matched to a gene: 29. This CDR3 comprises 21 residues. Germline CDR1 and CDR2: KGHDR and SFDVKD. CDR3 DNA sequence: TGTGCCACCGGGGGAAGCAGGGGTTCGGATAGCGGGGATTTACCCCCCTACGAGCAGTACTTC. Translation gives CATGGSRGSDSGDLPPYEQYF.

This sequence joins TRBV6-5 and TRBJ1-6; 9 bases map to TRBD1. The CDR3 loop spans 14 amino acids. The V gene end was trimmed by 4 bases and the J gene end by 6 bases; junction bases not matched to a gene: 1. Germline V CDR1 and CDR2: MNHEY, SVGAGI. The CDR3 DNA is TGTGCCAGCAGTTCGACAGGGGGTAATTCACCCCTCCACTTT. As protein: CASSSTGGNSPLHF.

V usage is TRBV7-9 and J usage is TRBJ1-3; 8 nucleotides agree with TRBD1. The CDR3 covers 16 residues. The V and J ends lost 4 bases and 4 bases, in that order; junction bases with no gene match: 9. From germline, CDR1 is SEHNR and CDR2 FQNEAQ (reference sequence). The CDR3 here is CASSSQRTGRGNTIYF. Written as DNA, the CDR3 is TGTGCCAGCAGCTCCCAGAGGACAGGGAGAGGAAACACCATATATTTT.

CDR3 sequence (DNA): TGTGCCAGCAGTGGACAGGGTGGGCTGGCTGAAGCTTTCTTT. It is translated as CASSGQGGLAEAFF. The gene calls are TRBV2 and TRBJ1-1; TRBD1 agrees at 7 bases. The length of the CDR3 is 14 residues. From germline, CDR1 is SNHLY and CDR2 FYNNEI. Trimming removed 4 bases from V and 6 bases from J; junction bases left unmatched: 8.

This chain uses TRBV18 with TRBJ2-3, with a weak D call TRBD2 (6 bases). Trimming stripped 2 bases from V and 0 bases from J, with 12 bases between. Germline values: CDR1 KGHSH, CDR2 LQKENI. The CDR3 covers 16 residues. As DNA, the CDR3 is TGTGCCAGCTCACCATTCCGGGAGAGTAGCACAGATACGCAGTATTTT. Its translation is CASSPFRESSTDTQYF.

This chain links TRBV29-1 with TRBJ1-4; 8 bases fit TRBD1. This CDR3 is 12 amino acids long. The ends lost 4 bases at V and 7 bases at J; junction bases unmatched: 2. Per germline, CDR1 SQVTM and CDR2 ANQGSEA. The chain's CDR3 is CSVAQGAEKLFF. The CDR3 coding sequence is TGCAGCGTTGCGCAGGGGGCTGAAAAACTGTTTTTT.

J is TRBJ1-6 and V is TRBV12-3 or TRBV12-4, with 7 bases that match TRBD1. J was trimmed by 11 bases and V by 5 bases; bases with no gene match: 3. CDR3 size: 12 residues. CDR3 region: CASSRTGAPLHF. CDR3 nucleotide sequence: TGTGCCAGCAGTAGGACAGGTGCACCCCTCCACTTT.